The clone carrying this T cell receptor (beta chain) was picked up a small number of times. Sample-barcoded 5' priming and a J-beta primer mix drove a second PCR of roughly 6 to 12 cycles. TCRdb processed the 5' RACE reads anew with MiXCR; each CDR3 protein has one entry. The repertoire holds about 1.6 million distinct CDR3 sequences, with 30% to 35% as singletons. The entry originates in a study of blood T cells in healthy people across ages. V was pared by 5 bases and J by 7 bases, with 4 bases of the junction left unmatched. Germline lookup yields CDR1 MNHEY and CDR2 SMNVEV (reference sequence). This CDR3 region has 13 residues. Total RNA extracted from each sample amounted to at least 5 micrograms.

This TCR was sampled from a woman aged 25 to 39 in good health. The sequencing input was blood. The chain employs TRBV27 and TRBJ2-7; 11 bases agree with TRBD1. For the CDR3, the DNA is TGTGCCAGCAGTGGACAGGGGGCGGTGGAGCAGTACTTC. This translates into CASSGQGAVEQYF.